This entry is about one T cell receptor (beta chain). Under the authors' procedure: Reference gene primers were amplified, and this amplification served to estimate nucleated cell counts. This table comes from immunoSEQ multiplex PCR, and its TCRdb copy is limited to in-frame clones, with some not included. V and J calls and clone size are those listed in that table; D and trimming were worked out from the DNA. Of 65,000 or so clones listed, 75% to 90% are singletons. This record comes from a study of blood T cell repertoires in COVID-19. At the level of the study: Some COVID-19 samples were acute and others convalescent; all came from the United States, Italy and Spain. T cells, B-cell-depleted T cells, or PBMCs supplied cDNA or gDNA.

The CDR3 contains 13 residues. Germline V gives CDR1 MNHEY, CDR2 SMNVEV (reference sequence). The V end lost 0 bases, the J end lost 5 bases, and 8 bases lay between the germline ends. Recruited during active infection, patients (from Seattle) were subsequently followed longitudinally. This clonotype originated in a man aged 30-40 years with COVID-19, enrolled during active disease. The chain has TRBV27 and TRBJ2-7; D unresolved. Sequenced input: peripheral blood. The CDR3 loop reads CASSLSPLDEQYF. The CDR3 coding sequence is TGTGCCAGCAGTTTATCCCCCCTCGACGAGCAGTACTTC.